The 32 T cell receptor beta chains given below trace back to one sample, sequenced in a study of blood T cell repertoires in COVID-19 (dated by TCRdb to about 2020). The method was the immunoSEQ multiplex PCR assay. The clones in this table, taken by TCRdb from immuneACCESS, are in-frame only. Not every clone is retained; where verified, under half of the shortfall comes from an unresolved V gene, and the cause of the rest is unknown. The sample table lists roughly 120,000 clones, about nine tenths of them with a count of one. Approximately 5% of the sample is taken by the ten largest. The sample was peripheral blood. These receptors all stem from a man aged 55 to 70 with COVID-19, enrolled during active disease.

V and J are TRBV5-1 and TRBJ2-5, with 8 bases aligning to TRBD1. Per the germline V gene, CDR1 is SGHRS and CDR2 is YFSETQ. The CDR3 is made up of 17 amino acids. The junction had 14 bases not matched to a gene; V was cut back by 5 bases and J by 2 bases. The CDR3 region has the DNA TGCGCCAGCAGTCTTGCGGGGACAGGTTATGGGCAAGAGACCCAGTACTTC. It is translated as CASSLAGTGYGQETQYF.

In regard to this clone: At one of its ends the junction is not consistent with the germline gene, which may arise from a read error. V usage is TRBV10-1 and J usage is TRBJ2-1; 8 bases are a match to TRBD2. Per the germline V gene, CDR1 is WNHNN and CDR2 is SYGVQD (reference sequence). The CDR3 loop spans 16 amino acids. The CDR3 nucleotides are TGCGCCACCAGTAAGATCGGGAGGGACAACGACAATGAGCAGTTCTTC. It specifies CATSKIGRDNDNEQFF.

CDR3 in amino acids: CASSSLDRGLHNEQFF. CDR3 bases: TGTGCCAGCTCATCTTTGGACAGGGGTCTTCACAATGAGCAGTTCTTC. The rearrangement joins TRBV18 to TRBJ2-1; 9 bases align to TRBD1. This CDR3 is 16 amino acids long. The germline V gene encodes CDR1 KGHSH and CDR2 LQKENI. V dropped 5 bases and J dropped 5; count of bases not matched to a gene: 10. The whole variable domain, filled in from reference TRBV18 and TRBJ2-1, reads NAGVMQNPRHLVRRRGQEARLRCSPMKGHSHVYWYRQLPEEGLKFMVYLQKENIIDESGMPKERFSAEFPKEGPSILRIQQVVRGDSAAYFCASSSLDRGLHNEQFFGPGTRLTVL.

Here the CDR3 reads CASSQFGQPGGYTF. CDR3 in DNA: TGTGCCAGCAGCCAATTCGGACAGCCAGGCGGCTACACCTTC. This chain joins TRBV3-1 (or the pseudogene TRBV3-2) and TRBJ1-2, with a possible D match to TRBD1 (6 bases). Germline V gene sequence: CDR1 LGHDT, CDR2 YNNKEL (reference sequence). The V end lost 2 bases, the J end lost 8 bases, and 15 bases lay between the germline ends. There are 14 residues in the CDR3.

J is TRBJ2-7 and V is TRBV20-1; D gene uncertain. The CDR3 is 11 residues long. Germline V gene data show CDR1 as DFQATT and CDR2 as SNEGSKA (reference sequence). Trimming cost V 2 bases and J 2 bases, with 4 bases left between them. CDR3 amino acids: CSARSAYEQYF. CDR3 DNA: TGCAGTGCTAGATCAGCCTACGAGCAGTACTTC.

CDR3 in amino acids: CASSLSLSETQYF. Written as DNA, the CDR3 is TGTGCCAGCAGTTTATCGTTGTCAGAGACCCAGTACTTC. The chain couples TRBV28 to TRBJ2-5; D is undetermined. Deletions cut 1 base from V and 4 bases from J, with 7 bases between. The CDR3 has 13 residues. The germline V gene encodes CDR1 MDHEN and CDR2 SYDVKM.

The gene calls are TRBV6-5 and TRBJ2-7; 8 bases agree with TRBD1. From germline, CDR1 is MNHEY and CDR2 SVGAGI. The CDR3 has 14 amino acids. V was clipped by 7 bases and J by 2 bases; unmatched bases: 7. The CDR3 DNA reads as TGTGCCAGCATTTTTGGGACAGGAGCCTACGAGCAGTACTTC. This codes for CASIFGTGAYEQYF.

This sequence joins TRBV6-2 or TRBV6-3 and TRBJ2-7; 10 nucleotides align to TRBD1. The CDR3 consists of 16 residues. V lost 6 bases to trimming and J lost 6 bases; unmatched junction nucleotides: 14. Germline CDR1 is MNHEY and CDR2 is SVGEGT. The CDR3 loop reads CASSPTKGQGKSEQYF. DNA of the CDR3: TGTGCCAGCAGCCCAACTAAGGGACAGGGGAAATCCGAGCAGTACTTC.

V usage is TRBV11-2 and J usage is TRBJ2-1, with TRBD2 matching 11 bases. V was pared by 5 bases and J by 13 bases, with 10 bases of the junction left unmatched. From germline, CDR1 is SGHAT and CDR2 FQNNGV. This CDR3 contains 14 residues. The CDR3 DNA sequence: TGTGCCAGCAGCCCTGGGACTAGCGGAGGGAGCCAGTTCTTC. Its translation: CASSPGTSGGSQFF. Combining the CDR3 with reference TRBV11-2 and TRBJ2-1 gives the whole variable domain EAGVAQSPRYKIIEKRQSVAFWCNPISGHATLYWYQQILGQGPKLLIQFQNNGVVDDSQLPKDRFSAERLKGVDSTLKIQPAKLEDSAVYLCASSPGTSGGSQFFGPGTRLTVL.

The CDR3 nucleotides are TGTGCCATCAGCCCGGGACTAGGGGCCGGGGAGCTGTTTTTT. Protein sequence: CAISPGLGAGELFF. The chain employs TRBV10-3 and TRBJ2-2; 8 bases are shared with TRBD2. The CDR3 extends over 14 amino acids. Per germline, CDR1 ENHRY and CDR2 SYGVKD. V lost 6 bases and J lost 6; bases outside the gene matches: 6.

The J gene is TRBJ2-7, the V gene TRBV20-1, with 7 bases aligning to TRBD2. Germline CDR1 is DFQATT and CDR2 is SNEGSKA (reference sequence). The V segment lost 3 bases and the J segment 3 bases; nucleotides outside the gene matches: 14. This CDR3 region has 16 residues. The CDR3 nucleotides are TGCAGTGCTAGTAAGCCCGACCGGGACTACCACTACGAGCAGTACTTC. It encodes CSASKPDRDYHYEQYF.

The J gene is TRBJ1-1, the V gene TRBV6-2 or TRBV6-3; no firm D call. V was cut by 2 bases and J by 4 bases, with 8 bases left in between. The CDR3 is made up of 13 amino acids. CDR1 is MNHEY, CDR2 SVGEGT, per germline. For the CDR3, the DNA is TGTGCCAGCAGTTACCGGCGAGGCACTGAAGCTTTCTTT. Encoded protein: CASSYRRGTEAFF.

The chain employs TRBV18 and TRBJ2-2, with D hard to call. The CDR3 sequence is 14 residues long. Germline loops: CDR1 KGHSH, CDR2 LQKENI. Between the trimmed V and J ends, which lost 0 bases and 8 bases, there was a span of 10 bases. CDR3 residues: CASSPPSGEGELFF. CDR3 DNA: TGTGCCAGCTCACCACCATCGGGTGAAGGGGAGCTGTTTTTT. Drawing the rest from reference TRBV18 and TRBJ2-2, the complete variable domain is NAGVMQNPRHLVRRRGQEARLRCSPMKGHSHVYWYRQLPEEGLKFMVYLQKENIIDESGMPKERFSAEFPKEGPSILRIQQVVRGDSAAYFCASSPPSGEGELFFGEGSRLTVL.

The rearrangement uses TRBV23-1 and TRBJ1-2; D gene unclear. TRBV23-1 is annotated as an ORF whose role is uncertain. The CDR3 is made up of 15 amino acids. V lost 7 bases, J lost 0 bases, and 15 bases lay in between. The CDR3 region has the DNA TGCGCCAGCACTTCAATCAACACCTCTAACTATGGCTACACCTTC. Its protein is CASTSINTSNYGYTF.

This clone was seen more than once but under ten times. This chain connects TRBV6-2 or TRBV6-3 to TRBJ2-5; TRBD1 agrees at 7 bases. The CDR3 has 13 amino acids. Germline V lookup: CDR1 MNHEY, CDR2 SVGEGT. V lost 5 bases and J lost 8; bases outside the gene matches: 8. The CDR3 DNA reads as TGTGCCAGCAGTCCACAGGGGCCTGGAACCCAGTACTTC. Protein sequence: CASSPQGPGTQYF.

The chain carries TRBV18 and TRBJ2-1, with D possibly matching TRBD1 (6 bases). The germline V gene has CDR1 KGHSH and CDR2 LQKENI. The ends were cut back, 1 base at V and 5 bases at J, with 18 bases in the middle. There are 17 residues in the CDR3. CDR3 DNA sequence: TGTGCCAGCTCACCACTACCGCAGGGGAAATTAAACAATGAGCAGTTCTTC. Its translation is CASSPLPQGKLNNEQFF.

Written as DNA, the CDR3 is TGTGCCAGCAGCCAACACCCTGCGGGGCCTGGGGCCAACGTCCTGACTTTC. It translates to CASSQHPAGPGANVLTF. The rearrangement joins TRBV4-2 to TRBJ2-6; a possible D gene is TRBD2 (6 bases). The germline V gene has CDR1 LGHNA and CDR2 YNFKEQ. The CDR3 is 17 residues long. V lost 2 bases, J lost 2 bases, and 13 bases lay in between.

The V gene is TRBV5-1, the J gene TRBJ1-5; D unclear. The germline V and J ends were trimmed by 4 bases and 0 bases, with 14 bases remaining between them. This CDR3 contains 16 residues. Looked up from germline, CDR1 is SGHRS and CDR2 is YFSETQ. CDR3 amino acids: CASSRNPRDSNQPQHF. CDR3 nucleotides: TGCGCCAGCAGCCGTAATCCCCGGGATAGCAATCAGCCCCAGCATTTT.

This chain links TRBV7-2 with TRBJ2-3; possibly TRBD2 for D (6 bases). CDR1 and CDR2 from the germline V gene are SGHTA and FQGNSA. The CDR3 has 14 amino acids. Trimming took 1 base from V and 4 from J, leaving 9 bases between them. The CDR3 loop is CASSLETGADTQYF. CDR3 DNA sequence: TGTGCCAGCAGCTTAGAAACGGGAGCAGATACGCAGTATTTT.

The chain couples TRBV2 to TRBJ1-1; D is perhaps TRBD1 (6 bases). This CDR3 is 12 amino acids long. The V gene's germline CDR1 is SNHLY and CDR2 FYNNEI. Trimming cost V 6 bases and J 7 bases, with 12 bases left between them. The CDR3 loop reads CASREDSNEAFF. The CDR3 DNA is TGTGCCAGCAGGGAGGACAGCAATGAAGCTTTCTTT.

The chain links TRBV2 to TRBJ1-3; D uncertain. V shed 6 bases and J shed 0 bases, with 12 bases lying between them. The CDR3 is 15 amino acids. Germline CDR1 and CDR2: SNHLY and FYNNEI. The CDR3 reads CASSPQPDSGNTIYF. The CDR3 DNA reads TGTGCCAGCAGCCCACAGCCGGACTCTGGAAACACCATATATTTT.

V and J are TRBV6-2 or TRBV6-3 and TRBJ2-5; the D is unclear. Germline assignment: CDR1 MNHEY and CDR2 SVGEGT. The V gene lost 3 bases and the J gene lost 0 bases, with 11 bases spanning the gap. CDR3 length: 15 amino acids. Here the CDR3 DNA reads TGTGCCAGCAGTTATTCCGAGCAGGACCAAGAGACCCAGTACTTC. Protein: CASSYSEQDQETQYF.

CDR3 nucleotide sequence: TGTGCCAGCTCATCCGGAGGACAGGGGACAGATACGCAGTATTTT. Protein sequence: CASSSGGQGTDTQYF. The V gene is TRBV18, the J gene TRBJ2-3; 9 nucleotides agree with TRBD1. The J segment lost 3 bases and the V segment lost 5 bases, leaving 6 bases of the junction unmatched. There are 15 residues in the CDR3. CDR1 and CDR2 (germline): KGHSH, LQKENI.

The CDR3 spells CASSPTGVAGANVLTF. The DNA of the CDR3 is TGTGCCAGCAGCCCCACCGGGGTGGCCGGGGCCAACGTCCTGACTTTC. The chain carries TRBV28 and TRBJ2-6; possibly TRBD2 for D (5 bases). V lost 6 bases and J lost 4, with 16 bases in between. Germline loops: CDR1 MDHEN, CDR2 SYDVKM. CDR3 length: 16 residues.

The gene calls are TRBV7-3 and TRBJ1-6, with 8 bases identical to TRBD1. This CDR3 is 14 amino acids long. Looked up from germline, CDR1 is SGHTA and CDR2 is FQGTGA. V dropped 5 bases and J dropped 7; count of bases not matched to a gene: 4. For the CDR3, the DNA is TGTGCCAGCAGCCTACGGACAGGGAATTCACCCCTCCACTTT. Translation: CASSLRTGNSPLHF.

V gene TRBV7-2 combines with J gene TRBJ2-7; 9 bases are shared with TRBD1. This CDR3 comprises 14 residues. Trimming removed 8 bases from V and 5 bases from J; junction bases left unmatched: 10. Germline V gene data show CDR1 as SGHTA and CDR2 as FQGNSA. DNA for the CDR3: TGTGCCAGCCGGACCGGGACAGGGAACGACGAGCAGTACTTC. As protein: CASRTGTGNDEQYF. Combining the CDR3 with reference TRBV7-2 and TRBJ2-7 gives the whole variable domain GAGVSQSPSNKVTEKGKDVELRCDPISGHTALYWYRQSLGQGLEFLIYFQGNSAPDKSGLPSDRFSAERTGGSVSTLTIQRTQQEDSAVYLCASRTGTGNDEQYFGPGTRLTVT.

The V call is TRBV3-1 (or the pseudogene TRBV3-2), the J call TRBJ2-2; D possibly corresponds to TRBD2 (5 bases). CDR1 LGHDT and CDR2 YNNKEL come from the germline V gene (reference sequence). The V and J ends lost 1 base and 2 bases respectively, with 8 bases between them. This CDR3 has 15 amino acids. The CDR3 DNA is TGTGCCAGCAGCCAAGTGCGGGCCAACACCGGGGAGCTGTTTTTT. It encodes CASSQVRANTGELFF.

The chain joins TRBV24-1 to TRBJ2-3, with 9 bases identical to TRBD1. The CDR3 length is 18 residues. Trimming took 4 bases from V and 3 from J; bases not matched to a gene: 13. Germline V gene lookup returns CDR1 KGHDR and CDR2 SFDVKD. The CDR3 sequence is CATSDLWGQTGGTDTQYF. The DNA of the CDR3 is TGTGCCACCAGTGACCTTTGGGGCCAGACAGGGGGAACAGATACGCAGTATTTT.

This clone was seen more than once but under ten times. This rearrangement joins TRBV19 to TRBJ1-2, with D perhaps TRBD1 (5 bases). Germline V lookup: CDR1 LNHDA, CDR2 SQIVND (reference sequence). The CDR3 runs to 12 residues. The V and J ends lost 6 bases and 7 bases respectively, with 12 bases between them. CDR3 in amino acids: CASSGGSFGYTF. The CDR3 region has the DNA TGTGCCAGTAGCGGGGGTTCATTTGGCTACACCTTC.

The J gene is TRBJ2-3, the V gene TRBV5-1; D ambiguous. The V and J ends lost 0 bases and 0 bases respectively, with 8 bases between them. The CDR3 totals 15 residues. In germline, CDR1 is SGHRS, CDR2 YFSETQ. CDR3 loop: CASSLAYSSTDTQYF. The DNA for the CDR3 is TGCGCCAGCAGCTTGGCCTACTCAAGCACAGATACGCAGTATTTT.

V gene TRBV24-1 combines with J gene TRBJ1-1, with TRBD1 matching over 7 bases. Germline CDR1 KGHDR, CDR2 SFDVKD. The CDR3 has 14 amino acids. V shed 4 bases and J 10 bases; nucleotides not matched to a gene: 11. The CDR3: CATSDYSGGIPAFF. CDR3 coding DNA: TGTGCCACCAGTGACTATTCAGGGGGAATCCCAGCTTTCTTT.

This clone was counted only a few times. Other DNA sequences within the sample encode an identical CDR3. CDR3 amino acids: CASSPGGDRYEQYF. The CDR3 DNA follows: TGTGCCAGCAGCCCCGGAGGGGATCGCTACGAGCAGTACTTC. The chain uses TRBV5-4 and TRBJ2-7, with D perhaps matching TRBD2 (6 bases). The CDR3 loop spans 14 amino acids. Germline assignment: CDR1 SGHNT and CDR2 YYREEE (reference sequence). V was shortened by 4 bases and J by 3 bases, with 14 bases between the two germline ends.